This T cell receptor (beta chain) was profiled in a study of T cell responses to AZD1222 COVID-19 vaccine. TCRdb's table, derived via immunoSEQ multiplex PCR, lists solely in-frame clones and lacks some. The sample holds some 84,000 clones, roughly 89% seen once. Study-level results: White British people made up most donors, females outnumbered males, and clonal diversity was possibly underestimated.

V lost 6 bases to trimming and J lost 6 bases; unmatched junction nucleotides: 9. The CDR3 has 15 residues. Germline V gene sequence: CDR1 SEHNR, CDR2 FQNEAQ (reference sequence). Details on this clone: Antigen: not known.

This receptor was obtained from an adult who received the AZD1222 COVID-19 vaccine. The source was peripheral blood, collected 28 days after the second AZD1222 dose. V usage is TRBV7-9 and J usage is TRBJ1-5; 9 nucleotides align to TRBD1. CDR3 amino acids: CASSSGQGYPQPQHF. In DNA form, the CDR3 reads TGTGCCAGCAGTTCGGGACAGGGTTACCCTCAGCCCCAGCATTTT.